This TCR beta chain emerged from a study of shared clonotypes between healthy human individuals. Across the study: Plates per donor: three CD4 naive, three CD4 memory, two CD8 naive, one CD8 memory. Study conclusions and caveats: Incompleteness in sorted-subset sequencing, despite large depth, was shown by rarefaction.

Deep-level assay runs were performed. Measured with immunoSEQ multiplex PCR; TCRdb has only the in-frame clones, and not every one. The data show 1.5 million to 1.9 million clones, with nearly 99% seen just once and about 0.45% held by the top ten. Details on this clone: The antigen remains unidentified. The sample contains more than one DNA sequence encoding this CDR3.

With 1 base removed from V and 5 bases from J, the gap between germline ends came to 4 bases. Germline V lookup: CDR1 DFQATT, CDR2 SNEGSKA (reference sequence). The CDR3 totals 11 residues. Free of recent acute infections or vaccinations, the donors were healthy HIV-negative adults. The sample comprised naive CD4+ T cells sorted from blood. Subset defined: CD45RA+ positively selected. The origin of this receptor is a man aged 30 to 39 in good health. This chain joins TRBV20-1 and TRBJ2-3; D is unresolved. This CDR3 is CSARVVDTQYF. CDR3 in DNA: TGCAGTGCTAGAGTGGTAGATACGCAGTATTTT.